The T cell receptor (beta chain) described here comes from a study of T cell changes during pregnancy in multiple sclerosis. TCRdb's table, derived via immunoSEQ multiplex PCR, lists solely in-frame clones and lacks some. Of 20,000 to 25,000 clones in the sample, 85% were seen once. This CDR3 is built from 16 residues. The material sequenced was CD8+ T cells from peripheral blood mononuclear cells, taken in the first trimester of pregnancy. V and J are TRBV12-1 and TRBJ2-3; no check of the table's D call, TRBD2, against the DNA was made. TRBV12-1 is a pseudogene locus. This sequence originates from a female donor in good health, enrolled as a control in a pregnancy study. The CDR3 protein is CASTPLARGGPHTQYF. In nucleotides, the CDR3 is TGTGCCAGCACTCCCCTAGCGCGGGGGGGCCCTCATACGCAGTATTTT.